Many counts were recorded for the clone carrying this TCR beta chain. The source of the sample is a study of T-cell reconstitution after alpha-beta-depleted transplantation in children. Unique molecular identifiers tagged the TCRbeta library. From the PCR reads, TCRdb called clonotypes with MiXCR, one entry per CDR3 protein. The sample shows 90,000 to 95,000 distinct CDR3 sequences, roughly an eighth of them seen only once. Germline V gene data show CDR1 as SGHRS and CDR2 as YFSETQ. CDR3 size: 13 residues. V gave up 5 bases and J gave up 1 base, with 10 bases separating them. This chain connects TRBV5-1 to TRBJ2-7; D ambiguous. This TCR came from a human donor who donated a stem cell graft to a child with inherited bone marrow failure. This sample comprised PBMCs from the stem cell graft donor, obtained from the stem cell graft. The CDR3 nucleotides read TGCGCCAGCAGGCGCGAAGATTCCTACGAGCAGTACTTC. Residues: CASRREDSYEQYF.